The 3 T cell receptor beta chains presented below share a single source sample, sequenced in a study of blood T cell repertoires in COVID-19. Produced via immunoSEQ multiplex PCR; TCRdb's table is partial and in-frame only. This table has some 220,000 clones, over 70% appearing once. The source material was peripheral blood. These TCRs come from a woman in her 70s with acute or convalescent COVID-19.

The chain has TRBV5-1 and TRBJ2-3; D might be TRBD1 (6 bases). Germline values: CDR1 SGHRS, CDR2 YFSETQ. The CDR3 totals 15 residues. Trimming stripped 4 bases from V and 1 base from J, with 13 bases between. The CDR3 sequence is CASSIQGFGTDTQYF. The CDR3 nucleotides read TGCGCCAGCAGCATCCAGGGGTTCGGCACAGATACGCAGTATTTT.

The chain is built from TRBV5-6 and TRBJ2-5; no reliable D call. This CDR3 has 15 residues. CDR1 SGHDT and CDR2 YYEEEE come from the germline V gene. The V gene lost 9 bases and the J gene lost 5 bases, with 23 bases spanning the gap. CDR3 in amino acids: CATRTRALSRETQYF. As DNA, the CDR3 is TGTGCCACCAGGACCCGTGCTCTATCTAGGGAGACCCAGTACTTC.

The chain employs TRBV27 and TRBJ1-6; perhaps TRBD1 as D (6 bases). Trimming took off 6 bases at V and 5 bases at J, with 17 bases between the two ends. The CDR3 runs to 16 residues. Germline values: CDR1 MNHEY, CDR2 SMNVEV (reference sequence). CDR3 in amino acids: CASRRQQGTDNSPLHF. The CDR3 region has the DNA TGTGCCAGCAGACGGCAACAGGGTACGGATAATTCACCCCTCCACTTT.